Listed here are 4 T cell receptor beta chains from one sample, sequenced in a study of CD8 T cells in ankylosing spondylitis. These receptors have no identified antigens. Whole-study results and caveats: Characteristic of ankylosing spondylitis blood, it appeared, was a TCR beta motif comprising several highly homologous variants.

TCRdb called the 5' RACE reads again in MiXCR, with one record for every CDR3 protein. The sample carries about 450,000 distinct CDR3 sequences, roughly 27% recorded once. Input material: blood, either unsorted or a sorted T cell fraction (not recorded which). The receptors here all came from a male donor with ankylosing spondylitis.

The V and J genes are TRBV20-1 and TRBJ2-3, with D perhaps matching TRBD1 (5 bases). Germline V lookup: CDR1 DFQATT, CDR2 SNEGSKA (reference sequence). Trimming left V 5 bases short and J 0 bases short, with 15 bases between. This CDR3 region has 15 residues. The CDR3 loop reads CSAGLGLESTDTQYF. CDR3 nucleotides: TGCAGTGCTGGGCTGGGGCTAGAGAGCACAGATACGCAGTATTTT.

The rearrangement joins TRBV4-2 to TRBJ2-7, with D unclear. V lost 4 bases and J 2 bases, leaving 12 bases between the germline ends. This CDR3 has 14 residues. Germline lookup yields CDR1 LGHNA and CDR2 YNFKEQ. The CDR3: CASSLDDSAYEQYF. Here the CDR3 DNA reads TGTGCCAGCAGCCTAGACGACTCCGCCTACGAGCAGTACTTC.

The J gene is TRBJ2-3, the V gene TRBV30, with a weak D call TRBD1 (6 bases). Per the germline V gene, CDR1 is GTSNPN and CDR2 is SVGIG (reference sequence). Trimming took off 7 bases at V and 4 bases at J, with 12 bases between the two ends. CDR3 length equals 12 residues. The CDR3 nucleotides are TGTGCCTCCCACAGGGAGCCAGATACGCAGTATTTT. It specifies CASHREPDTQYF.

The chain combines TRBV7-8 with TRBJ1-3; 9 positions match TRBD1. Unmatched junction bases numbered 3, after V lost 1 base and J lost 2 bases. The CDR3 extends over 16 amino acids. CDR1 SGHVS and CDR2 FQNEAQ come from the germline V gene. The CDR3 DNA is TGTGCCAGCAGCTTAGGAGGGACAGGGACTGGAAACACCATATATTTT. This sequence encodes CASSLGGTGTGNTIYF.